This T cell receptor beta chain was recovered during a study of human T cells and chemical hapten exposure. Regarding time point: pre-sensitization, week 0. Treatment of the sample: therapeutic diphenylcyclopropenone sensitization with weekly scalp DPC. From the RACE reads, TCRdb called clonotypes with MiXCR, one entry per CDR3 protein. Of around 350,000 distinct CDR3 sequences in the sample, over 5% are singletons; the top ten hold under 9.5%. CDR3 size: 14 residues. Germline-derived CDR1 and CDR2 are SGHNT and YYREEE (reference sequence). Trimming pared 7 bases from V and 0 bases from J, leaving 13 bases between. This clonotype was counted a few times.

The sample here was whole blood, taken in connection with sensitization to the hapten diphenylcyclopropenone (DPC). This rearrangement joins TRBV5-4 to TRBJ1-1, with D possibly TRBD1 on 5 matching bases. The sequence derives from a woman in her late teens or twenties with alopecia areata. Some clones in this sample may be carry-over from other donors' samples. The CDR3 here is CASAISTVNTEAFF. The CDR3 DNA reads TGTGCCAGCGCGATATCGACAGTGAACACTGAAGCTTTCTTT. Complete variable domain (other parts from reference TRBV5-4 and TRBJ1-1): ETGVTQSPTHLIKTRGQQVTLRCSSQSGHNTVSWYQQALGQGPQFIFQYYREEENGRGNFPPRFSGLQFPNYSSELNVNALELDDSALYLCASAISTVNTEAFFGQGTRLTVV.